This T cell receptor (beta chain) comes out of a study of shared clonotypes between healthy human individuals. For the study at large: Each donor had three CD4 naive, three CD4 memory, two CD8 naive and one CD8 memory plate.

The V gene end was trimmed by 4 bases and the J gene end by 1 base; junction bases not matched to a gene: 3. This CDR3 spans 13 amino acids. CDR1 SQVTM and CDR2 ANQGSEA come from the germline V gene. Findings and caveats of the study: Naive subsets typically showed greater estimated richness than memory subsets. Owing to a small donor count, the genetic and exposure-history diversity represented was limited.

Cells designated naive CD8 were CD45RO-negative and were positively selected for CCR7, with terminally differentiated effector memory CD45RA+ cells excluded. There were no recent acute infections or vaccinations among the donors, who were healthy HIV-negative adults. As concerns this clone: The antigen is not known.

Assay used: immunoSEQ multiplex PCR; TCRdb lists only in-frame clones, some missing. Of around 2,000,000 clones listed, around 96% are singletons. This sequence joins TRBV29-1 and TRBJ2-5; 7 nucleotides agree with TRBD1. This TCR derives from a man between 18 and 29 years old in good health. The sequencing sample was made of naive CD8+ T cells sorted from blood. Written as DNA, the CDR3 is TGCAGCGTTGGGGACAGCCCCCAAGAGACCCAGTACTTC. Translation gives CSVGDSPQETQYF.